This passage covers 9 T cell receptor beta chains from one sample sequenced in a study of a mutant IDH1 vaccine in newly diagnosed glioma. The protocol was immunoSEQ multiplex PCR, while the TCRdb copy is restricted to in-frame clones and leaves out a portion. The sample has fewer than 70,000 clones, roughly four fifths seen once. Noted time point: week 47, end of study. Alongside topical imiquimod, each dose of vaccine comprised 300 ug of mutant IDH1 20-mer peptide. Their antigens remain unidentified. The starting material was PBMCs, obtained from a glioma patient whose treatment included an IDH1 peptide vaccine. The receptors derive from a man younger than 40 with glioma.

The chain couples TRBV27 to TRBJ2-2; 7 nucleotides align to TRBD1. J gave up 4 bases and V 5 bases, and 10 bases lay outside the gene matches. The CDR3 totals 16 residues. From germline, CDR1 is MNHEY and CDR2 SMNVEV (reference sequence). The CDR3 DNA sequence: TGTGCCAGCAGTCTGCGGACAGGCGGATCCACCGGGGAGCTGTTTTTT. Amino acid sequence: CASSLRTGGSTGELFF.

About this clone itself: Additional DNA sequences in this sample encode the identical CDR3. This chain uses TRBV6-5 with TRBJ1-5, with 8 positions matching TRBD1. Germline CDR1 MNHEY, CDR2 SVGAGI. V was clipped by 6 bases and J by 4 bases; unmatched bases: 8. This CDR3 spans 15 amino acids. The CDR3 is CASRPDRGGNQPQHF. DNA for the CDR3: TGTGCCAGCAGACCCGACAGGGGCGGAAATCAGCCCCAGCATTTT.

The chain uses TRBV11-3 and TRBJ2-2, with a weak D call TRBD1 (5 bases). CDR3 length: 16 residues. Trimming removed 5 bases from V and 1 base from J, with 14 bases in between. Germline V gene data show CDR1 as SGHNT and CDR2 as YENEEA. This CDR3 reads CASSISYQGNTGELFF. CDR3 coding DNA: TGTGCCAGCAGCATTAGTTACCAGGGGAACACCGGGGAGCTGTTTTTT.

V and J are TRBV28 and TRBJ2-1, with 8 bases aligning to TRBD2. The ends lost 6 bases at V and 5 bases at J; junction bases unmatched: 12. Germline V CDR1 and CDR2: MDHEN, SYDVKM. The CDR3 contains 16 residues. The CDR3 region is CASRFRSGTSHNEQFF. The CDR3 DNA reads TGTGCCAGCAGGTTCAGATCCGGGACTAGTCACAATGAGCAGTTCTTC.

The sample holds a few counts of this clone. The chain carries TRBV10-2 and TRBJ1-1; D may be TRBD1 (5 bases). Germline assignment: CDR1 WSHSY and CDR2 SAAADI. The CDR3 runs to 15 residues. Trimming took 2 bases from V and 1 from J, leaving 11 bases between them. CDR3 region: CASSEEWGRNTEAFF. The CDR3 nucleotides are TGCGCCAGCAGTGAGGAGTGGGGGAGGAACACTGAAGCTTTCTTT.

This sequence joins TRBV27 and TRBJ2-2; TRBD2 agrees at 13 bases. Germline loops: CDR1 MNHEY, CDR2 SMNVEV (reference sequence). This CDR3 has 17 amino acids. V trimming: 5 bases; J trimming: 2 bases; junction bases outside the gene matches: 5. CDR3 nucleotide sequence: TGTGCCAGCAGTCCCGGGACTAGCGGGGCCAACACCGGGGAGCTGTTTTTT. Translation gives CASSPGTSGANTGELFF.

The V call is TRBV7-9, the J call TRBJ1-2; TRBD1 matches at 9 bases. The CDR3 runs to 13 residues. The J segment lost 8 bases and the V segment lost 5 bases, leaving 6 bases of the junction unmatched. The V gene's germline CDR1 is SEHNR and CDR2 FQNEAQ (reference sequence). CDR3 in amino acids: CASSRDRVEGYTF. As DNA, the CDR3 is TGTGCCAGCAGCAGGGACAGGGTTGAGGGCTACACCTTC.

The chain employs TRBV25-1 and TRBJ2-3; the D gene is possibly TRBD1 (6 bases). V lost 3 bases to trimming and J lost 7 bases, with 20 bases between them. The CDR3 is made up of 16 amino acids. Germline lookup yields CDR1 MGHDK and CDR2 SYGVNS. In DNA, the CDR3 is TGTGCCAGCAGTGATCCCCCAGGGGAAGGAAAGAATACGCAGTATTTT. Protein product: CASSDPPGEGKNTQYF.

V and J are TRBV2 and TRBJ2-2; tentative D call: TRBD1 (6 bases). V gave up 3 bases and J gave up 2 bases, with 22 bases separating them. Germline CDR1 SNHLY, CDR2 FYNNEI. The CDR3 has 19 residues. CDR3 in amino acids: CASSDGWLGRGHNTGELFF. Written as DNA, the CDR3 is TGTGCCAGCAGTGACGGTTGGTTGGGCAGGGGACACAACACCGGGGAGCTGTTTTTT.